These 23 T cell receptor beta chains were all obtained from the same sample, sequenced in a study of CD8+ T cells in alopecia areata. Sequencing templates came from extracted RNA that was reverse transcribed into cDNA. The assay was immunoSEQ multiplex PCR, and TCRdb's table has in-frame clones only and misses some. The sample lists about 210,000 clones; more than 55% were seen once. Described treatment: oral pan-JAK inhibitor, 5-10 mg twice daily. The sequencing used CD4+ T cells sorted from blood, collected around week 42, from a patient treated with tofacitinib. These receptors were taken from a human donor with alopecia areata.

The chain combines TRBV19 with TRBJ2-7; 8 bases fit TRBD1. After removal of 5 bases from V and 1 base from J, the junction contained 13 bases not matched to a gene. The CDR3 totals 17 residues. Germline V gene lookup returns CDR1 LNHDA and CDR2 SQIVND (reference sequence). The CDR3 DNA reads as TGTGCCAGTAGTCGTGGACAGGGAAGTTCAGGATCCTACGAGCAGTACTTC. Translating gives CASSRGQGSSGSYEQYF.

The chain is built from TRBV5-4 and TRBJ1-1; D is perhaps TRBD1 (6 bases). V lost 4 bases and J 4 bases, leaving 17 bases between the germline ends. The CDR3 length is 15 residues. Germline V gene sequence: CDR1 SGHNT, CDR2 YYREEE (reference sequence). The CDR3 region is CASSPRQVAGTEAFF. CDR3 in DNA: TGTGCCAGCAGCCCCCGACAGGTTGCGGGCACTGAAGCTTTCTTT.

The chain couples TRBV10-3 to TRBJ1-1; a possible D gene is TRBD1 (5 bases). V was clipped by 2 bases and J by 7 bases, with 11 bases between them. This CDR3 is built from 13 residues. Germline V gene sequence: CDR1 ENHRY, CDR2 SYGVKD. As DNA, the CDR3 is TGTGCCATCAGTGAGAAGGGGCTCGGTGAAGCTTTCTTT. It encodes CAISEKGLGEAFF.

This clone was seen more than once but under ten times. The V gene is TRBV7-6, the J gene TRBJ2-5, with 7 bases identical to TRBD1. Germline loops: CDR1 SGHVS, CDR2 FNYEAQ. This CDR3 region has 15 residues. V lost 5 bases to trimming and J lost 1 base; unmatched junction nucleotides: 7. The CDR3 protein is CASSTTGTAQETQYF. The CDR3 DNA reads TGTGCCAGCAGCACTACCGGGACAGCCCAAGAGACCCAGTACTTC. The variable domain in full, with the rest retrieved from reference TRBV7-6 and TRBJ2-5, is GAGVSQSPRYKVTKRGQDVALRCDPISGHVSLYWYRQALGQGPEFLTYFNYEAQQDKSGLPNDRFSAERPEGSISTLTIQRTEQRDSAMYRCASSTTGTAQETQYFGPGTRLLVL.

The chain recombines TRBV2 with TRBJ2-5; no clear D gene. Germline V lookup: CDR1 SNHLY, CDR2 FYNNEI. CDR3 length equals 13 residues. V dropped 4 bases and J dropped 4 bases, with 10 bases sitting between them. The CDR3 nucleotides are TGTGCCAGCAGTGGGCAATGGGGAGAGACCCAGTACTTC. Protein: CASSGQWGETQYF.

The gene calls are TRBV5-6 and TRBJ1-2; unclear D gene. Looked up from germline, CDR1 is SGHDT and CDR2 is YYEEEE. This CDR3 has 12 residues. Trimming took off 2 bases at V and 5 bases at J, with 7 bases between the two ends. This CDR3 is CASSLRGYGYTF. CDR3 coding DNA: TGTGCCAGCAGCTTACGGGGATATGGCTACACCTTC. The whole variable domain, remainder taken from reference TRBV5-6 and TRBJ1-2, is DAGVTQSPTHLIKTRGQQVTLRCSPKSGHDTVSWYQQALGQGPQFIFQYYEEEERQRGNFPDRFSGHQFPNYSSELNVNALLLGDSALYLCASSLRGYGYTFGSGTRLTVV.

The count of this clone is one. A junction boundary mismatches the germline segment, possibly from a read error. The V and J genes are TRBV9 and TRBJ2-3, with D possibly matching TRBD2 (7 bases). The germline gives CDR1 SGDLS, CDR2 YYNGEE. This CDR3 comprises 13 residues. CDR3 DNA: TGTGCCAGCAGCGTAGCTGGGACTACAGGGTGGCATTTT. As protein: CASSVAGTTGWHF.

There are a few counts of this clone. CDR3 protein: CASSIPNSPLHF. CDR3 sequence (DNA): TGTGCCAGCAGCATACCCAATTCACCCCTCCACTTT. V and J are TRBV7-2 and TRBJ1-6; D not resolved. CDR3 size: 12 residues. CDR1 is SGHTA, CDR2 FQGNSA, per germline. The V and J ends lost 5 bases and 7 bases respectively, with 6 bases between them. Full variable domain (missing parts from reference TRBV7-2 and TRBJ1-6): GAGVSQSPSNKVTEKGKDVELRCDPISGHTALYWYRQSLGQGLEFLIYFQGNSAPDKSGLPSDRFSAERTGGSVSTLTIQRTQQEDSAVYLCASSIPNSPLHFGNGTRLTVT.

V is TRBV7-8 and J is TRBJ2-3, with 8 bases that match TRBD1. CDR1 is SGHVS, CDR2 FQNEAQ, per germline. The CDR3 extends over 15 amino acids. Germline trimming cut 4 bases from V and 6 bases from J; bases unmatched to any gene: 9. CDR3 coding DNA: TGTGCCAGCAGCTACTCAGGGGGCCTGACCGATACGCAGTATTTT. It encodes CASSYSGGLTDTQYF.

The CDR3 region has the DNA TGTGCCAGCAGCTTGGCGACTAGCGGGGTGGGGCAGTTCTTC. Its translation: CASSLATSGVGQFF. This chain joins TRBV5-7 and TRBJ2-1; 11 nucleotides agree with TRBD2. TRBV5-7 falls under the ORF class, with uncertain function. This CDR3 is built from 14 residues. V was clipped by 0 bases and J by 12 bases; unmatched bases: 5.

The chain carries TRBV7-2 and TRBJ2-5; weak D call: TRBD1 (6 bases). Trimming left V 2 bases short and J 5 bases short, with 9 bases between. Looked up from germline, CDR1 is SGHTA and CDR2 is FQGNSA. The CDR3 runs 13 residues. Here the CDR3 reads CASSLLTGETQYF. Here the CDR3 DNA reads TGTGCCAGCAGCTTACTAACAGGGGAGACCCAGTACTTC. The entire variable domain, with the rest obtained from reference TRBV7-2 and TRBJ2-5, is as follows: GAGVSQSPSNKVTEKGKDVELRCDPISGHTALYWYRQSLGQGLEFLIYFQGNSAPDKSGLPSDRFSAERTGGSVSTLTIQRTQQEDSAVYLCASSLLTGETQYFGPGTRLLVL.

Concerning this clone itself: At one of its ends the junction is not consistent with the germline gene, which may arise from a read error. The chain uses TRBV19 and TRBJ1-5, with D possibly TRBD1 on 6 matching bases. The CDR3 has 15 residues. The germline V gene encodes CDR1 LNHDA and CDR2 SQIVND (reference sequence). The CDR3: CASSLDRLPNQPQHF. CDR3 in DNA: TGTGCCAGTAGTCTAGACAGGCTCCCCAATCAGCCCCAGCATTTT.

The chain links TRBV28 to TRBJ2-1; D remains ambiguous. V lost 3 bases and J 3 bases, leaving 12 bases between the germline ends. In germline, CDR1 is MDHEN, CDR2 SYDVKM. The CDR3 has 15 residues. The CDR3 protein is CASSFYSGFYNEQFF. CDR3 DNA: TGTGCCAGCAGTTTTTATTCCGGATTCTACAATGAGCAGTTCTTC.

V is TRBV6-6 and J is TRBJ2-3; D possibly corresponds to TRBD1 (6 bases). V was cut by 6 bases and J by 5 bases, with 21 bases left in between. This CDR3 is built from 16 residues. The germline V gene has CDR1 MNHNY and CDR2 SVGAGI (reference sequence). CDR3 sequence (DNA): TGTGCCAGCAGCGGTGGGACAAACGGGGCGAGAGATACGCAGTATTTT. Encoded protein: CASSGGTNGARDTQYF.

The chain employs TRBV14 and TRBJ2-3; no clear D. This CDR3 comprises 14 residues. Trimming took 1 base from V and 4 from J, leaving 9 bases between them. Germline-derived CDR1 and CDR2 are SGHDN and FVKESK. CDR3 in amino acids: CASSQGGTPDTQYF. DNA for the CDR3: TGTGCCAGCAGCCAAGGCGGCACCCCAGATACGCAGTATTTT.

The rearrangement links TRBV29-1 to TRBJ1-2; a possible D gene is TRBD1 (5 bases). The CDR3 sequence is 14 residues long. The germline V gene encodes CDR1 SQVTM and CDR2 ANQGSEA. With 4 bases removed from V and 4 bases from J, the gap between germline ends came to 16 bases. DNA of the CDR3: TGCAGCGTTGGTGGGATTACAGGAGGCTATGGCTACACCTTC. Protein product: CSVGGITGGYGYTF. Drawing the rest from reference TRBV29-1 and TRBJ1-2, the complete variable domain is SAVISQKPSRDICQRGTSLTIQCQVDSQVTMMFWYRQQPGQSLTLIATANQGSEATYESGFVIDKFPISRPNLTFSTLTVSNMSPEDSSIYLCSVGGITGGYGYTFGSGTRLTVV.

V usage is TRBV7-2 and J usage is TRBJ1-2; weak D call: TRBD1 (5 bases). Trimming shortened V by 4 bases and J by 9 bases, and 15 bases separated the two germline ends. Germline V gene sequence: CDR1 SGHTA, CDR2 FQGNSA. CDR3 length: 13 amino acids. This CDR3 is CASSSGTVQSYTF. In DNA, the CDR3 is TGTGCCAGCAGCTCCGGGACCGTCCAGAGCTACACCTTC.

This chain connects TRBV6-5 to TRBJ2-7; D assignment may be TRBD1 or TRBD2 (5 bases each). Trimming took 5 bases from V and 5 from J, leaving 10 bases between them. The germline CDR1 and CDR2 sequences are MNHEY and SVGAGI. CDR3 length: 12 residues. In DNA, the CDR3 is TGTGCCAGCAGTGCGGGCAGGGACGAGCAGTACTTC. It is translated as CASSAGRDEQYF.

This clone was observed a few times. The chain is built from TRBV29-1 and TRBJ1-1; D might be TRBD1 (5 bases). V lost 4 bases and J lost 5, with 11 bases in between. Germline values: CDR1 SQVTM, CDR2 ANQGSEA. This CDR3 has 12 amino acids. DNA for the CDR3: TGCAGCGTTGGGATCCAGGGTACTGAAGCTTTCTTT. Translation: CSVGIQGTEAFF.

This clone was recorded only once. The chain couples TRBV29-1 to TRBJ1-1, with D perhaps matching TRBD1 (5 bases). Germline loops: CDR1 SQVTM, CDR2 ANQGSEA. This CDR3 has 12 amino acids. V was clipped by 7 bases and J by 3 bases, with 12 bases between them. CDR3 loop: CSAQGWDTEAFF. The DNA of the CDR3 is TGCAGCGCCCAGGGCTGGGACACTGAAGCTTTCTTT.

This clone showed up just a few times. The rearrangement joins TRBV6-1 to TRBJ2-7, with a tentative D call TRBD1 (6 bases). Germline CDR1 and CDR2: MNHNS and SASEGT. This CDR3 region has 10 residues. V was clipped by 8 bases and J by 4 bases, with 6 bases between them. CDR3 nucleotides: TGTGCCAGCCAGGGGTACGAGCAGTACTTC. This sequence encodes CASQGYEQYF.

The CDR3 spells CAWSPPGLATETQYF. Written as DNA, the CDR3 is TGTGCCTGGAGCCCACCGGGACTAGCTACGGAGACCCAGTACTTC. The rearrangement uses TRBV30 and TRBJ2-5; 9 positions agree with TRBD2. The length of the CDR3 is 15 residues. V dropped 3 bases and J dropped 5; count of bases not matched to a gene: 10. Germline V lookup: CDR1 GTSNPN, CDR2 SVGIG (reference sequence).

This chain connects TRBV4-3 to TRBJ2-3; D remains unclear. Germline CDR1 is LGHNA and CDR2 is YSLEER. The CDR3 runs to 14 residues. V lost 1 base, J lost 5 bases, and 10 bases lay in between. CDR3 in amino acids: CASSQGLRGDTQYF. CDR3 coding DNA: TGCGCCAGCAGCCAAGGTCTGCGAGGAGATACGCAGTATTTT.